This T cell receptor (beta chain) was observed in a study of control samples from healthy donors and cancer patients. The germline V and J ends were trimmed by 4 bases and 4 bases, with 10 bases remaining between them. Germline V gives CDR1 SNHLY, CDR2 FYNNEI. The CDR3 totals 13 residues. Method: immunoSEQ multiplex PCR; TCRdb's copy keeps in-frame clones and lacks some. This table holds tens of thousands of clones, 90% to 95% found once. What was sequenced was blood. This receptor was taken from a man aged 30 to 39 in good health. This sequence joins TRBV2 and TRBJ2-5; the D gene is possibly TRBD2 (5 bases). CDR3 sequence (DNA): TGTGCCAGCAGTGGTAACGGAGGAGAGACCCAGTACTTC. It translates to CASSGNGGETQYF.